This T cell receptor beta chain appears in the sequencing data of a study of Tregs in tolerant kidney transplant recipients (dated by TCRdb to between 2018 and 2020). Describing the broader study: Related donors were used in the transplants with nonmyeloablative bone marrow transplantation, and mixed chimerism was transient in the human trials. The study used TCRbeta sequencing to identify donor-specific regulatory T cells before combined kidney and bone marrow transplantation, then tracked those cells after transplant. Points the paper makes about the study in general: Biological reproducibility was not directly assessed, although technical replication error appeared to be minimal. Donor-specific Treg expansion exceeded global Treg expansion in tolerant patients, suggesting antigen-driven rather than nonspecific expansion. Because the study included only a small number of patients, the results must be confirmed in larger populations and under other immunosuppression protocols. The most biologically relevant and donor-specific TCRbeta repertoire appeared to be identified by expanding Tregs with activated donor B cells. PCR primers changed over time for some patients, so nucleotide-level comparison across those patients' samples was not possible.

Genomic DNA was extracted from sorted cells with the QIAGEN DNeasy Blood and Tissue Kit for TCRbeta CDR3 sequencing. High-throughput TCRbeta CDR3 sequencing was carried out commercially through immunoSEQ, with PCR amplification with bias correction and internal controls included. The study's processing was this. Unique productive TCRbeta sequences were defined by CDR3 nucleotide sequence where primers matched, otherwise by CDR3 amino acid sequence with Vbeta and Jbeta genes. Sorting error was corrected by removing sequences shared between sorted populations at a frequency ratio of 2:1 or less, and the remaining shared sequences were assigned to the higher population. Sequences were defined as donor-reactive when expanded at least 5-fold in CFSE-low cells versus unstimulated cells and present at a frequency of at least 0.01% in CFSE-low cells. Repertoire divergence was quantified by Jensen-Shannon divergence calculated from the top 100 TCRbeta sequences ranked by frequency. For samples with multiple sequencing runs, sorting error was corrected separately for each run before the runs were pooled. TCRdb provides this immuneACCESS table in a form limited to in-frame rearrangements. Some clones are lacking; in checked studies, under half of them reflect an unresolved V gene, and why the rest are absent is not known. Clone size and the V and J calls come from that table; the DNA yielded D and trimming. The sample table shows some 66,000 clones, and roughly 92% are seen once. The top ten hold roughly 11% of the sample.

A note on this clone: Its antigen has not been determined. Base qualities were left out, and no much larger clone turns up one base away.

The time point label, as the study defines it: blood sample drawn before combined kidney and bone marrow transplant. Thawed PBMCs were FACS-sorted into unstimulated Tregs (CD4+CD25+CD127-), CD4+ non-Tregs (CD4+CD25-), CD4 cells and CD8 cells. The patients were 4 recipients of combined kidney and bone marrow transplants from the ITN036ST trial, and samples were available only for these trial subjects. Healthy control blood was separated into PBMCs by Ficoll density gradient and cryopreserved, and patient PBMCs were collected both before and after transplant. The sequencing here drew on CD8+ T cells from blood, taken before the transplant. The clonotype comes from a human donor who received a combined kidney and bone marrow transplant.

The CDR3 in this case is CASSSWPPVTGELFF. DNA sequence: TGTGCCAGCAGTTCCTGGCCGCCCGTCACCGGGGAGCTGTTTTTT. The rearranged chain carries TRBV6-5 and TRBJ2-2; no D gene call is confident. Looking up the germline V gene yields CDR1 MNHEY and CDR2 SVGAGI. The CDR3 contains 15 residues, cysteine and phenylalanine counted. Just CDR3 DNA is preserved here, 45 bases in frame from base 1. Relative to germline, V is 4 bases shorter and J is 4 bases shorter, with 13 bases between their ends.